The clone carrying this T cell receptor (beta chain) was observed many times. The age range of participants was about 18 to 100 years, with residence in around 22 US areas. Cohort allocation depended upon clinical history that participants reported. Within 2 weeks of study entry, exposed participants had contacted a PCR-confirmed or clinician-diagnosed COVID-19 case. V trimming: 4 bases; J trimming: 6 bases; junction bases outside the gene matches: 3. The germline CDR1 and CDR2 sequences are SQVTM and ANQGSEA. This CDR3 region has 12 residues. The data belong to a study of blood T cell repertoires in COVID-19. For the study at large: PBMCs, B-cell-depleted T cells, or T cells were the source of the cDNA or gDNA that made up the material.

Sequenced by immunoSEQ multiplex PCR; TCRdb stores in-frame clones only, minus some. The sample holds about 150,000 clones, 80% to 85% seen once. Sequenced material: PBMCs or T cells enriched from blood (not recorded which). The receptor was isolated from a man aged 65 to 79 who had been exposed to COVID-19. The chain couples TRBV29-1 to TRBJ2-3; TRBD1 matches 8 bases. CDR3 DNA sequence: TGCAGCGTTGGCCAGGGGGCTGATACGCAGTATTTT. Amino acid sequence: CSVGQGADTQYF.